Below, 27 T cell receptor beta chains from the same sample are listed, as sequenced in a study of OX40 agonist ivuxolimab in advanced cancers. TCRdb keeps only in-frame clones here, not all; method: immunoSEQ multiplex PCR. The repertoire holds tens of thousands of clones, approximately 80% seen once, with roughly 0.66% in the top ten. The specimen was CD4+ or CD8+ T cells sorted from blood, collected in a trial of the OX40 agonist ivuxolimab. These receptors came from an adult with an advanced solid tumor such as melanoma, head and neck, liver or kidney cancer.

The rearrangement links TRBV27 to TRBJ2-3, with 8 nucleotides matching TRBD2. The length of the CDR3 is 16 residues. V dropped 2 bases and J dropped 4; count of bases not matched to a gene: 8. The V gene's germline CDR1 is MNHEY and CDR2 SMNVEV (reference sequence). DNA of the CDR3: TGTGCCAGCAGTTTAGTCGGGGGGGCGTGGGCAGATACGCAGTATTTT. Amino acids: CASSLVGGAWADTQYF.

The V and J genes are TRBV5-1 and TRBJ2-3; 8 bases agree with TRBD2. This CDR3 is built from 14 residues. CDR1 and CDR2 from the germline V gene are SGHRS and YFSETQ. Trimming removed 0 bases from V and 4 bases from J; junction bases left unmatched: 1. This chain's CDR3 is CASSLGLASDTQYF. The CDR3 nucleotides read TGCGCCAGCAGCTTGGGACTAGCGTCAGATACGCAGTATTTT.

The CDR3 reads CASSLGRGAETQYF. CDR3 DNA: TGTGCCAGCAGCTTAGGCCGGGGGGCAGAGACCCAGTACTTC. J is TRBJ2-5 and V is TRBV11-3; a weak D match, TRBD2 (7 bases). Germline CDR1 SGHNT, CDR2 YENEEA. This CDR3 comprises 14 residues. Trimming took 1 base from V and 4 from J, leaving 10 bases between them.

The chain links TRBV19 to TRBJ2-1; the D is unclear. The ends were cut back, 2 bases at V and 0 bases at J, with 11 bases in the middle. CDR1 is LNHDA, CDR2 SQIVND, per germline (reference sequence). The CDR3 consists of 16 residues. The CDR3 DNA reads as TGTGCCAGTAGTATATCCGCGCTGAGCTCCTACAATGAGCAGTTCTTC. It is translated as CASSISALSSYNEQFF. The whole variable domain, filled in from reference TRBV19 and TRBJ2-1, reads DGGITQSPKYLFRKEGQNVTLSCEQNLNHDAMYWYRQDPGQGLRLIYYSQIVNDFQKGDIAEGYSVSREKKESFPLTVTSAQKNPTAFYLCASSISALSSYNEQFFGPGTRLTVL.

V gene TRBV7-2 combines with J gene TRBJ2-5; TRBD2 matches at 10 bases. Germline V gene data show CDR1 as SGHTA and CDR2 as FQGNSA. The CDR3 totals 15 residues. V lost 2 bases and J lost 4; bases outside the gene matches: 4. The CDR3 here is CASSLSGGAGETQYF. The CDR3 DNA reads as TGTGCCAGCAGCTTAAGCGGGGGGGCGGGAGAGACCCAGTACTTC.

This clone showed up just a few times. The chain links TRBV5-1 to TRBJ1-2; D is perhaps TRBD1 (6 bases). V lost 4 bases and J 6 bases, leaving 13 bases between the germline ends. Germline V gene lookup returns CDR1 SGHRS and CDR2 YFSETQ. The CDR3 sequence is 13 residues long. The CDR3 bases are TGCGCCAGCAGCCTGGGGGGGGCGGATGGCTACACCTTC. It translates to CASSLGGADGYTF.

The rearrangement uses TRBV7-2 and TRBJ2-7; TRBD2 matches 7 bases. Germline-derived CDR1 and CDR2 are SGHTA and FQGNSA. V trimming: 4 bases; J trimming: 1 base; junction bases outside the gene matches: 10. This CDR3 has 16 residues. The CDR3 DNA reads TGTGCCAGCAGCTGGGAGGGGCTAGGGTTGTCCTACGAGCAGTACTTC. This encodes CASSWEGLGLSYEQYF. Full variable domain (rest looked up from reference TRBV7-2 and TRBJ2-7): GAGVSQSPSNKVTEKGKDVELRCDPISGHTALYWYRQSLGQGLEFLIYFQGNSAPDKSGLPSDRFSAERTGGSVSTLTIQRTQQEDSAVYLCASSWEGLGLSYEQYFGPGTRLTVT.

This clone turned up a few times. This sequence joins TRBV14 and TRBJ2-3; unclear D gene. Germline V gene sequence: CDR1 SGHDN, CDR2 FVKESK. The CDR3 covers 16 residues. The V gene lost 2 bases and the J gene lost 1 base, with 13 bases spanning the gap. The CDR3 loop is CASSQRQVLRTDTQYF. The CDR3 DNA follows: TGTGCCAGCAGCCAAAGGCAGGTCCTTCGCACAGATACGCAGTATTTT. Full variable domain (remainder filled in from reference TRBV14 and TRBJ2-3): EAGVTQFPSHSVIEKGQTVTLRCDPISGHDNLYWYRRVMGKEIKFLLHFVKESKQDESGMPNNRFLAERTGGTYSTLKVQPAELEDSGVYFCASSQRQVLRTDTQYFGPGTRLTVL.

The rearrangement joins TRBV7-9 to TRBJ2-3; TRBD1 matches 7 bases. Trimming cost V 0 bases and J 2 bases; bases outside gene matches: 2. CDR1 and CDR2 (germline): SEHNR, FQNEAQ (reference sequence). The CDR3 covers 15 residues. The CDR3 coding sequence is TGTGCCAGCAGCTTAGCGAGGGGGCTCACAGATACGCAGTATTTT. Protein: CASSLARGLTDTQYF.

V and J are TRBV6-5 and TRBJ2-1; D not resolved. Trimming stripped 5 bases from V and 8 bases from J, with 7 bases between. The CDR3 extends over 11 amino acids. Germline loops: CDR1 MNHEY, CDR2 SVGAGI. The CDR3 DNA follows: TGTGCCAGCAGTGATCTCTATGAGCAGTTCTTC. Translation: CASSDLYEQFF.

The rearrangement uses TRBV5-4 and TRBJ2-7, with D maybe TRBD1 (5 bases). From germline, CDR1 is SGHNT and CDR2 YYREEE (reference sequence). This CDR3 contains 16 residues. V lost 4 bases and J lost 2, with 19 bases in between. The CDR3 bases are TGTGCCAGCAGCCGTGCCGTTGGGGCCTTCACCTACGAGCAGTACTTC. Translated, it gives CASSRAVGAFTYEQYF.

This clone is medium-sized within its sample. The V and J genes are TRBV2 and TRBJ1-5; no clear D. The CDR3 covers 14 residues. The germline V gene encodes CDR1 SNHLY and CDR2 FYNNEI. Trimming removed 8 bases at V and 0 bases at J, with 11 bases between. CDR3 amino acids: CASRTAYSNQPQHF. CDR3 coding DNA: TGTGCCAGCCGGACGGCCTATAGCAATCAGCCCCAGCATTTT.

This chain connects TRBV6-1 to TRBJ1-6; 8 bases are a match to TRBD1. The V gene's germline CDR1 is MNHNS and CDR2 SASEGT. The CDR3 consists of 14 residues. The trim removed 7 bases at V and 10 bases at J, leaving 9 bases unmatched. The CDR3 here is CASITDRVGSPLHF. For the CDR3, the DNA is TGTGCCAGCATAACGGACAGGGTTGGGTCACCCCTCCACTTT.

This clone was seen only a few times. The chain combines TRBV6-5 with TRBJ2-1, with D hard to call. The V and J ends lost 2 bases and 5 bases respectively, with 10 bases between them. CDR1 and CDR2 from the germline V gene are MNHEY and SVGAGI. The CDR3 extends over 14 amino acids. CDR3 DNA: TGTGCCAGCAGTTACCAGGCTGGAAACAATGAGCAGTTCTTC. This sequence encodes CASSYQAGNNEQFF.

V is TRBV4-1 and J is TRBJ1-3; TRBD1 matches at 10 bases. The V and J ends lost 1 base and 3 bases, in that order; junction bases with no gene match: 3. Germline CDR1 and CDR2: MGHRA and YSYEKL. The CDR3 consists of 16 residues. Here the CDR3 reads CASSQGDRGHGNTIYF. DNA of the CDR3: TGCGCCAGCAGCCAAGGAGACAGGGGGCATGGAAACACCATATATTTT.

V and J are TRBV5-1 and TRBJ2-1; D not resolved. Between the trimmed V and J ends, which lost 4 bases and 0 bases, there was a span of 11 bases. CDR1 and CDR2 from the germline V gene are SGHRS and YFSETQ. The CDR3 is 15 amino acids. The CDR3 DNA reads TGCGCCAGCAGCCCAATTCCAGACTCCTACAATGAGCAGTTCTTC. Protein: CASSPIPDSYNEQFF.

This chain joins TRBV16 and TRBJ2-1, with 8 nucleotides matching TRBD1. J was trimmed by 8 bases and V by 1 base; bases with no gene match: 7. There are 15 residues in the CDR3. CDR1 is KGHSY and CDR2 is FQNENV in the germline V gene. The CDR3 loop reads CASSQLGRGQDEQFF. CDR3 sequence (DNA): TGTGCCAGCAGCCAATTAGGCAGGGGGCAGGATGAGCAGTTCTTC.

The chain links TRBV27 to TRBJ2-5, with D maybe TRBD1 (5 bases). The CDR3 has 15 amino acids. The germline V gene encodes CDR1 MNHEY and CDR2 SMNVEV (reference sequence). Trimming left V 3 bases short and J 0 bases short, with 11 bases between. CDR3 DNA: TGTGCCAGCAGTTTGACAGAACGTTACCAAGAGACCCAGTACTTC. The encoded protein is CASSLTERYQETQYF.

The chain joins TRBV5-6 to TRBJ2-3; D is possibly TRBD1 or TRBD2 (5 bases each). The CDR3 extends over 13 amino acids. The germline V gene encodes CDR1 SGHDT and CDR2 YYEEEE. Deletions cut 4 bases from V and 11 bases from J, with 17 bases between. CDR3 residues: CASSLLAGSGQYF. DNA of the CDR3: TGTGCCAGCAGCCTCCTCGCAGGGAGTGGGCAGTATTTT.

The rearrangement links TRBV21-1 to TRBJ1-1; no DNA check was done on the table's D call, TRBD1. TRBV21-1 is termed a pseudogene. This CDR3 spans 15 amino acids. The CDR3: CASSRVRLLNTEAFF. CDR3 DNA sequence: TGTGCCAGCAGCCGTGTCAGGTTATTGAACACTGAAGCTTTCTTT.

The chain links TRBV7-6 to TRBJ2-5; the match to TRBD2 covers 9 bases. CDR3 size: 17 residues. From germline, CDR1 is SGHVS and CDR2 FNYEAQ. Unmatched junction bases numbered 10, after V lost 0 bases and J lost 5 bases. The CDR3 coding sequence is TGTGCCAGCAGCTTAGCTCGGGCGGGGGGGGCCACGGAGACCCAGTACTTC. It encodes CASSLARAGGATETQYF.

The rearrangement uses TRBV19 and TRBJ2-1; 8 bases fit TRBD2. Germline values: CDR1 LNHDA, CDR2 SQIVND (reference sequence). This CDR3 comprises 17 residues. V was clipped by 7 bases and J by 3 bases; unmatched bases: 14. This CDR3 is CASTLPGGGGYYNEQFF. In DNA form, the CDR3 reads TGTGCCAGTACCTTACCCGGGGGGGGAGGGTACTACAATGAGCAGTTCTTC.

In DNA, the CDR3 is TGTGCCACCAGGAGACCGTCAATGAACACTGAAGCTTTCTTT. It encodes CATRRPSMNTEAFF. The V gene is TRBV15, the J gene TRBJ1-1; D unclear. Germline V gives CDR1 LNHNV, CDR2 YYDKDF (reference sequence). This CDR3 contains 14 residues. Trimming cost V 6 bases and J 0 bases, with 11 bases left between them.

The chain employs TRBV6-1 and TRBJ2-4; D possibly matches TRBD1 or TRBD2 (6 bases each). The CDR3 runs 12 residues. The V gene's germline CDR1 is MNHNS and CDR2 SASEGT. Trimming took 10 bases from V and 6 from J, leaving 13 bases between them. The CDR3 DNA reads as TGTGCCACTACAGAGGGGGGAAACATTCAGTACTTC. It encodes CATTEGGNIQYF.

This clone was counted a few times. The V gene is TRBV6-1, the J gene TRBJ1-3; no clear D. CDR1 MNHNS and CDR2 SASEGT come from the germline V gene. Trimming left V 0 bases short and J 4 bases short, with 13 bases between. This CDR3 region has 16 residues. The CDR3 DNA reads TGTGCCAGCAGTGAAGCGCTTCCCCAGTGGGGAAACACCATATATTTT. Translating it yields CASSEALPQWGNTIYF.

The chain uses TRBV5-4 and TRBJ1-1, with 7 positions matching TRBD1. V was pared by 1 base and J by 7 bases, with 7 bases of the junction left unmatched. The CDR3 runs to 14 residues. The V gene's germline CDR1 is SGHNT and CDR2 YYREEE (reference sequence). Here the CDR3 reads CASSLTGVGGEAFF. CDR3 nucleotides: TGTGCCAGCAGCTTGACAGGGGTTGGGGGTGAAGCTTTCTTT.

The genes are TRBV6-1 and TRBJ1-5; no firm D call. CDR1 MNHNS and CDR2 SASEGT come from the germline V gene. V gave up 7 bases and J gave up 9 bases, with 10 bases separating them. The CDR3 has 11 residues. The CDR3 DNA sequence: TGTGCCAGCACCGTCGGCGGGCCCCAGCATTTT. Translation: CASTVGGPQHF.